One and the same sample provided the 30 T cell receptor beta chains below, sequenced in a study of T cells in Graves' hyperthyroidism and ophthalmopathy. Amplification targeted TCR beta CDR3 regions from RNA transcripts. The HTBI primer set served for first-round RT-PCR of the TCR CDR3. TCRdb fed the multiplex PCR reads into MiXCR, producing one record per CDR3 protein. The sample carries more than 550,000 distinct CDR3 sequences, 15% to 20% recorded once. Sequenced: blood. These receptors came from a man aged 45-60 years with Graves' hyperthyroidism.

This clonotype appeared a few times. The chain links TRBV6-1 to TRBJ2-6, with D perhaps being TRBD1 or TRBD2 (5 bases each). Trimming cost V 6 bases and J 13 bases, with 19 bases left between them. The CDR3 contains 14 residues. CDR1 is MNHNS, CDR2 SASEGT, per germline. The CDR3 sequence: CASRIDPGDPVLTF. DNA of the CDR3: TGTGCCAGCAGAATCGACCCCGGGGACCCAGTCCTGACTTTC.

This clonotype was counted between two and nine times. The V call is TRBV30, the J call TRBJ1-2, with D unclear. The CDR3 loop spans 12 amino acids. CDR1 is GTSNPN, CDR2 SVGIG, per germline (reference sequence). The V gene lost 5 bases and the J gene lost 3 bases, with 10 bases spanning the gap. In DNA form, the CDR3 reads TGTGCCTGGGCCGGGGTTGACTATGGCTACACCTTC. Translated, it gives CAWAGVDYGYTF.

The chain combines TRBV2 with TRBJ2-1, with a possible D match to TRBD2 (6 bases). Germline CDR1 reads SNHLY; CDR2 reads FYNNEI. V dropped 3 bases and J dropped 2 bases, with 11 bases sitting between them. CDR3 size: 15 residues. For the CDR3, the DNA is TGTGCCAGCAGTGACAAGCGGGTCACCTACAATGAGCAGTTCTTC. Residues: CASSDKRVTYNEQFF. Complete variable domain (other parts from reference TRBV2 and TRBJ2-1): EPEVTQTPSHQVTQMGQEVILRCVPISNHLYFYWYRQILGQKVEFLVSFYNNEISEKSEIFDDQFSVERPDGSNFTLKIRSTKLEDSAMYFCASSDKRVTYNEQFFGPGTRLTVL.

On this clonotype itself: A read error may be the cause here, since a much bigger clone is one base away. The genes are TRBV28 and TRBJ2-2, with D tentatively TRBD1 (5 bases). With 9 bases removed from V and 6 bases from J, the gap between germline ends came to 14 bases. The germline CDR1 and CDR2 sequences are MDHEN and SYDVKM. This CDR3 is built from 13 residues. Here the CDR3 reads CARSPQVPGELFF. CDR3 coding DNA: TGTGCCAGAAGTCCACAGGTGCCCGGGGAGCTGTTTTTT.

This clonotype has a count of ten or more. The rearrangement uses TRBV28 and TRBJ2-7; D gene uncertain. V lost 6 bases and J lost 3, with 15 bases in between. CDR3 length: 14 amino acids. Germline values: CDR1 MDHEN, CDR2 SYDVKM. The CDR3 is CASSSHGGYYEQYF. The CDR3 DNA sequence: TGTGCCAGCAGCTCACATGGCGGATACTACGAGCAGTACTTC.

This clonotype has just a few counts. This chain links TRBV5-1 with TRBJ2-5; the D gene could be TRBD1 or TRBD2 (5 bases each). CDR1 is SGHRS, CDR2 YFSETQ, per germline. The length of the CDR3 is 17 residues. Trimming pared 0 bases from V and 4 bases from J, leaving 19 bases between. The CDR3 region is CASSLAVQGLAGETQYF. CDR3 sequence (DNA): TGCGCCAGCAGCTTGGCCGTGCAGGGTTTGGCGGGAGAGACCCAGTACTTC.

At least ten counts were recorded for this clonotype. The rearrangement links TRBV2 to TRBJ1-5; D is possibly TRBD1 (6 bases). In germline, CDR1 is SNHLY, CDR2 FYNNEI. Trimming cost V 8 bases and J 1 base, with 12 bases left between them. This CDR3 region has 14 residues. The chain's CDR3 is CASRDKGSNQPQHF. DNA of the CDR3: TGTGCCAGCCGGGACAAGGGGAGCAATCAGCCCCAGCATTTT.

The V and J genes are TRBV25-1 and TRBJ2-7, with D possibly being TRBD2 (5 bases). The CDR3 runs 13 residues. From germline, CDR1 is MGHDK and CDR2 SYGVNS. With 1 base removed from V and 4 bases from J, the gap between germline ends came to 8 bases. CDR3 in amino acids: CASSESREYEQYF. The DNA of the CDR3 is TGTGCCAGCAGTGAATCTCGGGAATACGAGCAGTACTTC.

At least ten counts were recorded for this clonotype. The chain couples TRBV11-2 to TRBJ2-7; 14 bases are shared with TRBD2. The CDR3 is 16 residues long. CDR1 SGHAT and CDR2 FQNNGV come from the germline V gene. The V and J ends lost 5 bases and 7 bases, in that order; junction bases with no gene match: 10. CDR3 amino acids: CASSDPTSGRAWEQYF. The CDR3 nucleotides read TGTGCCAGCAGCGATCCGACTAGCGGGAGGGCTTGGGAGCAGTACTTC.

This clonotype was recorded at least ten times. The chain links TRBV12-3 or TRBV12-4 to TRBJ2-1; TRBD2 matches at 13 bases. Unmatched junction bases numbered 10, after V lost 11 bases and J lost 9 bases. The CDR3 covers 14 residues. CDR3 sequence (DNA): TGTGCCTCACAACCGGGACTAGCGGGAACTGAGCAGTTCTTC. This encodes CASQPGLAGTEQFF.

CDR3: CASSPRSGGSFNNEQFF. CDR3 nucleotide sequence: TGTGCCAGCTCACCAAGATCCGGCGGGAGTTTTAACAATGAGCAGTTCTTC. The chain employs TRBV18 and TRBJ2-1; 7 nucleotides align to TRBD2. V lost 2 bases and J lost 5; bases outside the gene matches: 12. The CDR3 runs to 17 residues. Germline V gene sequence: CDR1 KGHSH, CDR2 LQKENI.

With respect to this clonotype: A read error may explain this, as a much larger clone is one base away. The chain uses TRBV6-9 and TRBJ1-2; D is ambiguous. Germline CDR1 and CDR2: MNHGY and SVAAGI. The length of the CDR3 is 13 residues. The V end lost 4 bases, the J end lost 6 bases, and 12 bases lay between the germline ends. The CDR3 coding sequence is TGTGCCAGCAGTTGGGTTCCGAGGGATGGCTACACCTTC. Translated: CASSWVPRDGYTF.

This clonotype was detected ten times or more. This chain joins TRBV6-2 or TRBV6-3 and TRBJ2-7; TRBD1 matches at 12 bases. CDR3 size: 15 residues. The J segment lost 3 bases and the V segment lost 6 bases, leaving 6 bases of the junction unmatched. The V gene's germline CDR1 is MNHEY and CDR2 SVGEGT. CDR3: CASRPGTGGNYEQYF. The CDR3 DNA sequence: TGTGCCAGCAGACCCGGGACAGGGGGCAACTACGAGCAGTACTTC.

This clonotype was found a few times. V gene TRBV7-9 combines with J gene TRBJ2-3; D gene unclear. The germline CDR1 and CDR2 sequences are SEHNR and FQNEAQ (reference sequence). Trimming stripped 3 bases from V and 2 bases from J, with 6 bases between. The CDR3 has 13 residues. The CDR3 DNA reads TGTGCCAGCAGCTTTGGACCCACAGATACGCAGTATTTT. Its protein product is CASSFGPTDTQYF.

This clonotype has a count of ten or more. This chain uses TRBV7-2 with TRBJ2-5, with TRBD1 matching over 9 bases. This CDR3 spans 15 amino acids. Germline V gives CDR1 SGHTA, CDR2 FQGNSA. V lost 8 bases and J lost 4; bases outside the gene matches: 11. The CDR3 sequence: CASGMMDRGLETQYF. CDR3 nucleotide sequence: TGTGCCAGCGGTATGATGGACAGGGGATTAGAGACCCAGTACTTC.

This clonotype was seen only a few times. The chain carries TRBV28 and TRBJ1-1, with TRBD1 matching 9 bases. The CDR3 consists of 10 residues. The germline V gene encodes CDR1 MDHEN and CDR2 SYDVKM. Germline trimming cut 5 bases from V and 11 bases from J; bases unmatched to any gene: 0. In nucleotides, the CDR3 is TGTGCCAGCAGTGGACAGGGGGCTTTCTTT. Translating gives CASSGQGAFF.

In the case of this clonotype: Since a much larger clone is just one base distant, this may be a read error. The chain employs TRBV24-1 and TRBJ2-7; weak D call: TRBD1 (6 bases). Germline V CDR1 and CDR2: KGHDR, SFDVKD. V lost 3 bases to trimming and J lost 4 bases, with 12 bases between them. The CDR3 contains 14 residues. CDR3 loop: CATSDRAGDYEQYF. CDR3 bases: TGTGCCACCAGTGATCGGGCAGGGGATTACGAGCAGTACTTC.

The rearrangement uses TRBV24-1 and TRBJ2-3; 8 nucleotides agree with TRBD2. The germline V gene has CDR1 KGHDR and CDR2 SFDVKD. V shed 4 bases and J 1 base; nucleotides not matched to a gene: 15. There are 19 residues in the CDR3. The CDR3 loop is CATSDPLVGAGVRTDTQYF. In DNA form, the CDR3 reads TGTGCCACCAGTGACCCCCTAGTAGGAGCGGGAGTACGCACAGATACGCAGTATTTT.

This clonotype was counted many times. The rearrangement joins TRBV2 to TRBJ2-2; TRBD2 aligns across 7 bases. This CDR3 region has 13 residues. Germline CDR1 reads SNHLY; CDR2 reads FYNNEI. V trimming: 8 bases; J trimming: 2 bases; junction bases outside the gene matches: 2. CDR3 nucleotides: TGTGCCAGCGCGGGAGATAACACCGGGGAGCTGTTTTTT. This translates into CASAGDNTGELFF.

This clonotype was detected ten times or more. J is TRBJ2-7 and V is TRBV5-1, with D unresolved. Germline V gene lookup returns CDR1 SGHRS and CDR2 YFSETQ. This CDR3 has 16 amino acids. Trimming took 0 bases from V and 5 from J, leaving 18 bases between them. The CDR3 DNA is TGCGCCAGCAGCTTGGATGGCACTGGAGTTTTTGACGAGCAGTACTTC. Protein: CASSLDGTGVFDEQYF. Full variable domain (rest looked up from reference TRBV5-1 and TRBJ2-7): KAGVTQTPRYLIKTRGQQVTLSCSPISGHRSVSWYQQTPGQGLQFLFEYFSETQRNKGNFPGRFSGRQFSNSRSEMNVSTLELGDSALYLCASSLDGTGVFDEQYFGPGTRLTVT.

This clonotype has a handful of counts. This sequence joins TRBV5-1 and TRBJ1-3; D uncertain. Germline V gives CDR1 SGHRS, CDR2 YFSETQ. The CDR3 runs to 16 residues. Trimming took off 0 bases at V and 4 bases at J, with 14 bases between the two ends. The CDR3 reads CASSLAGLKLGNTIYF. The DNA of the CDR3 is TGCGCCAGCAGCTTGGCCGGGTTGAAGCTGGGAAACACCATATATTTT.

This clonotype was counted at least ten times. The chain joins TRBV28 to TRBJ2-7; D is perhaps TRBD2 (6 bases). Germline V gene data show CDR1 as MDHEN and CDR2 as SYDVKM. This CDR3 spans 18 amino acids. The V end was cut by 6 bases, the J end by 3 bases, with 27 bases between. The CDR3 loop is CASRRLVSSPSYFYEQYF. DNA of the CDR3: TGTGCCAGCAGACGACTAGTTTCAAGTCCTTCGTACTTCTACGAGCAGTACTTC.

This clonotype has only a few counts. V usage is TRBV28 and J usage is TRBJ1-3; no clear D gene. This CDR3 contains 17 residues. V lost 1 base and J lost 0, with 13 bases in between. Germline loops: CDR1 MDHEN, CDR2 SYDVKM. The CDR3 protein is CASSLLILGSSGNTIYF. CDR3 nucleotides: TGTGCCAGCAGTTTATTAATTTTGGGTAGCTCTGGAAACACCATATATTTT. Together with reference TRBV28 and TRBJ1-3, the CDR3 gives the full variable domain: DVKVTQSSRYLVKRTGEKVFLECVQDMDHENMFWYRQDPGLGLRLIYFSYDVKMKEKGDIPEGYSVSREKKERFSLILESASTNQTSMYLCASSLLILGSSGNTIYFGEGSWLTVV.

The table lists this clonotype with many counts. The chain carries TRBV28 and TRBJ2-7; D tentatively fits TRBD1 or TRBD2 (5 bases each). Germline CDR1 is MDHEN and CDR2 is SYDVKM. The V and J ends lost 4 bases and 0 bases respectively, with 13 bases between them. The CDR3 has 15 amino acids. The DNA of the CDR3 is TGTGCCAGCAGTTCCTTCGGGACGTACTCCTACGAGCAGTACTTC. This codes for CASSSFGTYSYEQYF.

This clonotype came up many times. Here the CDR3 DNA reads TGCAGTGCTAGCGAGGGGACCCACGAGCAGTACTTC. The encoded protein is CSASEGTHEQYF. The chain employs TRBV20-1 and TRBJ2-7; the D gene could be TRBD1 or TRBD2 (5 bases each). Trimming took 3 bases from V and 5 from J, leaving 11 bases between them. The CDR3 is 12 amino acids. The germline V gene encodes CDR1 DFQATT and CDR2 SNEGSKA (reference sequence).

This clonotype was observed at least ten times. J is TRBJ2-5 and V is TRBV27, with 8 nucleotides matching TRBD2. Germline lookup yields CDR1 MNHEY and CDR2 SMNVEV (reference sequence). After removal of 6 bases from V and 5 bases from J, the junction contained 11 bases not matched to a gene. The CDR3 totals 15 residues. The CDR3, as DNA: TGTGCCAGCAGGGAATGGACGGGGGGGAGGGAGACCCAGTACTTC. It translates to CASREWTGGRETQYF.

The chain has TRBV4-1 and TRBJ2-1; D perhaps matches TRBD1 (5 bases). Germline CDR1 is MGHRA and CDR2 is YSYEKL. The CDR3 runs 15 residues. V dropped 4 bases and J dropped 1 base, with 11 bases sitting between them. The CDR3 bases are TGCGCCAGCAGCCTCGACAGCGCTTCCTACAATGAGCAGTTCTTC. It yields the protein CASSLDSASYNEQFF.

This clonotype was counted between two and nine times. The rearrangement joins TRBV9 to TRBJ1-1; no firm D call. CDR3 length: 15 residues. Between the trimmed V and J ends, which lost 2 bases and 1 base, there was a span of 12 bases. CDR1 and CDR2 (germline): SGDLS, YYNGEE. The CDR3 region is CASSVLTGQNTEAFF. The CDR3 DNA is TGTGCCAGCAGCGTCCTAACCGGTCAGAACACTGAAGCTTTCTTT.

This clonotype has only a few counts. The chain links TRBV9 to TRBJ2-2, with TRBD2 matching 8 bases. This CDR3 is built from 17 residues. The germline CDR1 and CDR2 sequences are SGDLS and YYNGEE. Trimming cost V 0 bases and J 2 bases; bases outside gene matches: 6. The CDR3 sequence: CASSVGAAGGNTGELFF. CDR3 bases: TGTGCCAGCAGCGTAGGGGCGGCGGGAGGAAACACCGGGGAGCTGTTTTTT.

This clonotype was observed a handful of times. One end of the junction varies from germline; a read error may be responsible. The chain recombines TRBV30 with TRBJ2-1, with 11 bases fitting TRBD2. CDR1 and CDR2 from the germline V gene are GTSNPN and SVGIG (reference sequence). The CDR3 totals 16 residues. CDR3 sequence reads: CAWSTTSGSWLDEQLF. Here the CDR3 DNA reads TGTGCCTGGAGTACCACTAGCGGGAGCTGGTTGGATGAGCAGCTCTTC.